Following are 20 T cell receptor beta chains from one sample sequenced in a study of beta chain features in type 1 diabetes. The study's findings and limits: Moderate but significant shortening of TCRB CDR3s was recorded in all four CD4+ subsets from Type 1 diabetes patients.

All of the isolated RNA was reverse transcribed, so expressed TCRB transcripts were sequenced. The assay was immunoSEQ multiplex PCR, and TCRdb's table has in-frame clones only and misses some. The table includes about 650,000 clones, under 15% detected once. For these receptors, no antigen is known. What was sequenced was naive CD4+ T cells from blood. The source is a man aged 25 to 45 with type 1 diabetes.

This chain uses TRBV7-2 with TRBJ1-1; 8 bases fit TRBD1. Trimming took 5 bases from V and 1 from J; bases not matched to a gene: 12. Germline V gives CDR1 SGHTA, CDR2 FQGNSA. The CDR3 is 17 amino acids. CDR3 nucleotides: TGTGCCAGCAGCCTACCTACGACAGGGGCCACGAACACTGAAGCTTTCTTT. Encoded protein: CASSLPTTGATNTEAFF.

This chain joins TRBV9 and TRBJ2-3, with D uncertain. The CDR3 has 14 amino acids. V was cut by 3 bases and J by 0 bases, with 8 bases left in between. Germline V gene sequence: CDR1 SGDLS, CDR2 YYNGEE. DNA for the CDR3: TGTGCCAGCAGCGCCAGGCGGAGCACAGATACGCAGTATTTT. Its translation: CASSARRSTDTQYF.

This clone was detected only a few times. The V and J genes are TRBV9 and TRBJ2-7, with 7 bases lining up with TRBD1. This CDR3 is built from 15 residues. Germline CDR1 reads SGDLS; CDR2 reads YYNGEE. V shed 6 bases, J shed 4 bases, and the junction held 13 bases outside the gene matches. CDR3 protein: CASNSGKGQPYEQYF. The CDR3 DNA reads TGTGCCAGCAACTCGGGCAAGGGACAGCCGTACGAGCAGTACTTC.

This clone appeared a few times. The chain joins TRBV7-6 to TRBJ1-5; D gene uncertain. The germline V gene has CDR1 SGHVS and CDR2 FNYEAQ. V was trimmed by 5 bases and J by 4 bases, leaving 12 bases between them. The CDR3 runs to 14 residues. For the CDR3, the DNA is TGTGCCAGCAGCCGGCCGGGTATAAATCAGCCCCAGCATTTT. Amino acids: CASSRPGINQPQHF.

This clone was seen only a few times. The rearrangement uses TRBV30 and TRBJ2-3; no firm D call. The germline V gene has CDR1 GTSNPN and CDR2 SVGIG (reference sequence). The ends were cut back, 4 bases at V and 8 bases at J, with 10 bases in the middle. The CDR3 length is 11 residues. DNA of the CDR3: TGTGCCTGGAATTATCTCGGTACGCAGTATTTT. This gives the protein CAWNYLGTQYF.

This clone came up a few times. The V call is TRBV4-3, the J call TRBJ1-3; D remains unclear. V lost 4 bases to trimming and J lost 2 bases, with 6 bases between them. This CDR3 region has 13 residues. CDR1 is LGHNA, CDR2 YSLEER, per germline. CDR3 region: CASSPEAGNTIYF. CDR3 nucleotides: TGCGCCAGCAGCCCGGAGGCTGGAAACACCATATATTTT.

This clone came up a few times. The chain joins TRBV7-9 to TRBJ1-2; no definite D call. Per germline, CDR1 SEHNR and CDR2 FQNEAQ (reference sequence). V dropped 0 bases and J dropped 4 bases, with 9 bases sitting between them. This CDR3 has 14 amino acids. The CDR3 region has the DNA TGTGCCAGCAGCTTAGCGAACAAAGCCTATGGCTACACCTTC. Amino acids: CASSLANKAYGYTF.

In this sample, this clone turned up a few times. The chain employs TRBV7-9 and TRBJ2-6; D unresolved. The V end was cut by 5 bases, the J end by 4 bases, with 18 bases between. The CDR3 sequence is 17 residues long. The germline gives CDR1 SEHNR, CDR2 FQNEAQ (reference sequence). DNA of the CDR3: TGTGCCAGCAGCCTCAGCATGGGGTTAACGGGGGCCAACGTCCTGACTTTC. It specifies CASSLSMGLTGANVLTF. The whole variable domain, filled in from reference TRBV7-9 and TRBJ2-6, reads DTGVSQNPRHKITKRGQNVTFRCDPISEHNRLYWYRQTLGQGPEFLTYFQNEAQLEKSRLLSDRFSAERPKGSFSTLEIQRTEQGDSAMYLCASSLSMGLTGANVLTFGAGSRLTVL.

The rearrangement uses TRBV7-2 and TRBJ1-5; TRBD1 matches at 8 bases. The V gene end was trimmed by 5 bases and the J gene end by 6 bases; junction bases not matched to a gene: 9. Germline V CDR1 and CDR2: SGHTA, FQGNSA. This CDR3 comprises 15 residues. CDR3 nucleotides: TGTGCCAGCAGCACCAGGACAGGGCAGGGTCAGCCCCAGCATTTT. It translates to CASSTRTGQGQPQHF.

For this clone: This same CDR3 is encoded by further DNA sequences in the sample. The chain uses TRBV29-1 and TRBJ2-6; possibly TRBD1 for D (6 bases). Per germline, CDR1 SQVTM and CDR2 ANQGSEA. The CDR3 runs 14 residues. V lost 6 bases and J lost 0, with 9 bases in between. The CDR3 here is CSVTGSSGANVLTF. CDR3 DNA: TGCAGCGTCACAGGGAGCTCTGGGGCCAACGTCCTGACTTTC. Full variable domain (rest looked up from reference TRBV29-1 and TRBJ2-6): SAVISQKPSRDICQRGTSLTIQCQVDSQVTMMFWYRQQPGQSLTLIATANQGSEATYESGFVIDKFPISRPNLTFSTLTVSNMSPEDSSIYLCSVTGSSGANVLTFGAGSRLTVL.

This chain links TRBV29-1 with TRBJ1-3; D possibly corresponds to TRBD1 (5 bases). Germline-derived CDR1 and CDR2 are SQVTM and ANQGSEA. CDR3 length: 13 amino acids. Trimming cost V 7 bases and J 0 bases, with 10 bases left between them. This CDR3 is CSGGTASGNTIYF. The DNA for the CDR3 is TGCAGCGGCGGGACCGCCTCTGGAAACACCATATATTTT.

This chain uses TRBV9 with TRBJ1-5; the match to TRBD1 covers 7 bases. The CDR3 is made up of 14 amino acids. Germline V gene sequence: CDR1 SGDLS, CDR2 YYNGEE. With V trimmed by 1 base and J by 5 bases, 3 bases remained unmatched. Here the CDR3 DNA reads TGTGCCAGCAGCGTACAGGGGGGGGATCAGCCCCAGCATTTT. Amino acid sequence: CASSVQGGDQPQHF.

This chain joins TRBV30 and TRBJ1-6; D uncertain. Trimming stripped 8 bases from V and 5 bases from J, with 16 bases between. CDR3 length: 14 residues. Germline V lookup: CDR1 GTSNPN, CDR2 SVGIG (reference sequence). As DNA, the CDR3 is TGTGCCGGGCGGCGACACTCGAATAATTCACCCCTCCACTTT. Translated: CAGRRHSNNSPLHF.

The chain links TRBV7-2 to TRBJ2-3; D unclear. The CDR3 consists of 13 residues. The V and J ends lost 3 bases and 6 bases respectively, with 10 bases between them. The V gene's germline CDR1 is SGHTA and CDR2 FQGNSA. For the CDR3, the DNA is TGTGCCAGCAGCTTGGCCGATCGGGATACGCAGTATTTT. Translating it yields CASSLADRDTQYF.

The chain employs TRBV9 and TRBJ2-3, with unresolved D. Trimming removed 0 bases from V and 2 bases from J, with 13 bases in between. This CDR3 contains 16 residues. Per germline, CDR1 SGDLS and CDR2 YYNGEE. DNA for the CDR3: TGTGCCAGCAGCGTAGAGGCCCAGCTTACCACAGATACGCAGTATTTT. Translated: CASSVEAQLTTDTQYF.

This clone was observed a handful of times. The rearrangement joins TRBV11-1 to TRBJ2-3; 7 nucleotides line up with TRBD1. The V gene end was trimmed by 5 bases and the J gene end by 3 bases; junction bases not matched to a gene: 8. The germline V gene has CDR1 SGHAT and CDR2 FQDESV (reference sequence). The CDR3 totals 15 residues. CDR3 loop: CASSPLTGSTDTQYF. The CDR3 DNA reads TGTGCCAGCAGCCCACTGACAGGGTCTACAGATACGCAGTATTTT. Variable domain in full (rest from reference TRBV11-1 and TRBJ2-3): EAEVAQSPRYKITEKSQAVAFWCDPISGHATLYWYRQILGQGPELLVQFQDESVVDDSQLPKDRFSAERLKGVDSTLKIQPAELGDSAMYLCASSPLTGSTDTQYFGPGTRLTVL.

The gene calls are TRBV27 and TRBJ2-6; D is unclear. This CDR3 region has 16 residues. Trimming shortened V by 5 bases and J by 0 bases, and 11 bases separated the two germline ends. The V gene's germline CDR1 is MNHEY and CDR2 SMNVEV (reference sequence). The CDR3 nucleotides read TGTGCCAGCAGTCCTTCAATACACTCTGGGGCCAACGTCCTGACTTTC. It is translated as CASSPSIHSGANVLTF. Combining the CDR3 with reference TRBV27 and TRBJ2-6 gives the whole variable domain EAQVTQNPRYLITVTGKKLTVTCSQNMNHEYMSWYRQDPGLGLRQIYYSMNVEVTDKGDVPEGYKVSRKEKRNFPLILESPSPNQTSLYFCASSPSIHSGANVLTFGAGSRLTVL.

The V and J genes are TRBV7-8 and TRBJ1-2; tentatively, D is TRBD1 (6 bases). The germline gives CDR1 SGHVS, CDR2 FQNEAQ. The length of the CDR3 is 14 residues. Between the trimmed V and J ends, which lost 5 bases and 4 bases, there was a span of 14 bases. The CDR3 nucleotides read TGTGCCAGCAGCCCCAACAGGGAAATCTATGGCTACACCTTC. It is translated as CASSPNREIYGYTF.

As for this clone: The same CDR3 is also encoded by other DNA sequences in this sample. V gene TRBV28 combines with J gene TRBJ2-4; D not resolved. Germline values: CDR1 MDHEN, CDR2 SYDVKM. V was clipped by 3 bases and J by 6 bases, with 6 bases between them. This CDR3 region has 12 residues. The chain's CDR3 is CASSFLRNIQYF. CDR3 in DNA: TGTGCCAGCAGTTTTCTTAGAAACATTCAGTACTTC. Full variable domain (remainder filled in from reference TRBV28 and TRBJ2-4): DVKVTQSSRYLVKRTGEKVFLECVQDMDHENMFWYRQDPGLGLRLIYFSYDVKMKEKGDIPEGYSVSREKKERFSLILESASTNQTSMYLCASSFLRNIQYFGAGTRLSVL.

The V gene is TRBV2, the J gene TRBJ2-5; D could derive from TRBD1 or TRBD2 (7 bases each). Per the germline V gene, CDR1 is SNHLY and CDR2 is FYNNEI. Trimming took off 8 bases at V and 1 base at J, with 11 bases between the two ends. The CDR3 loop spans 13 amino acids. This CDR3 reads CASGGDSQETQYF. In DNA form, the CDR3 reads TGTGCCAGCGGGGGGGACAGCCAAGAGACCCAGTACTTC.